Each of the 16 T cell receptor beta chains below was sequenced from the same sample in a study of CD8 T cells in ankylosing spondylitis. Study conclusions and caveats: Characteristic, it appeared, of ankylosing spondylitis blood was a TCR beta motif of several highly homologous variants.

For these TCRs, the target antigens are not known. TCRdb reprocessed the 5' RACE reads with MiXCR, giving one entry per CDR3 protein. The sample holds 450,000 to 550,000 distinct CDR3 sequences, approximately 5.3% seen once. Sequencing was performed on blood, either unsorted or a sorted T cell fraction (not recorded which). The receptor source for this set is a male donor with ankylosing spondylitis.

This clonotype has at least ten counts. The CDR3 spells CASSLQTPAWGYTF. The CDR3 DNA reads as TGCGCCAGCAGCTTGCAGACTCCTGCCTGGGGCTACACCTTC. The V and J genes are TRBV5-1 and TRBJ1-2, with unresolved D. Germline CDR1 is SGHRS and CDR2 is YFSETQ. The CDR3 loop spans 14 amino acids. Trimming took off 1 base at V and 8 bases at J, with 15 bases between the two ends.

This clonotype was seen ten or more times. The J gene is TRBJ2-5, the V gene TRBV20-1; unclear D gene. Per the germline V gene, CDR1 is DFQATT and CDR2 is SNEGSKA (reference sequence). The CDR3 spans 19 residues. Deletions cut 0 bases from V and 5 bases from J, with 28 bases between. The CDR3 DNA follows: TGCAGTGCTAGAGATCACCCCCCCCTACAGACCTTATGGCGGGAGACCCAGTACTTC. This translates into CSARDHPPLQTLWRETQYF.

This clonotype has ten or more counts. The chain carries TRBV25-1 and TRBJ2-5, with D perhaps assigned TRBD1 or TRBD2 (6 bases each). Germline V gene sequence: CDR1 MGHDK, CDR2 SYGVNS. Trimming pared 2 bases from V and 4 bases from J, leaving 17 bases between. The CDR3 sequence is 16 residues long. The CDR3 DNA reads as TGTGCCAGCAGTGAACTAGGACAGACTAGGGGAGAGACCCAGTACTTC. Its protein is CASSELGQTRGETQYF.

This clonotype has ten or more counts. V usage is TRBV12-3 or TRBV12-4 and J usage is TRBJ2-7, with TRBD2 identical over 11 bases. V lost 5 bases and J lost 2; bases outside the gene matches: 8. The CDR3 spans 16 residues. DNA for the CDR3: TGTGCCAGCAGTGCCTCAACGACTAGCGGGACCTACGAGCAGTACTTC. The encoded protein is CASSASTTSGTYEQYF.

This clonotype was observed at least ten times. V is TRBV7-2 and J is TRBJ2-7, with a weak D call TRBD2 (5 bases). The germline gives CDR1 SGHTA, CDR2 FQGNSA. This CDR3 has 15 residues. Trimming took 2 bases from V and 4 from J, leaving 15 bases between them. The CDR3 sequence: CASSLRLPGSYEQYF. The CDR3 DNA follows: TGTGCCAGCAGCTTACGCTTACCGGGGTCTTACGAGCAGTACTTC.

This clonotype showed up many times. The rearrangement joins TRBV27 to TRBJ1-1; possibly TRBD1 for D (5 bases). Between the trimmed V and J ends, which lost 7 bases and 4 bases, there was a span of 19 bases. There are 15 residues in the CDR3. The germline V gene has CDR1 MNHEY and CDR2 SMNVEV (reference sequence). The CDR3 reads CASTPYAIGGTEAFF. DNA for the CDR3: TGTGCCAGCACCCCCTATGCTATTGGGGGCACTGAAGCTTTCTTT.

This clonotype came up many times. The chain has TRBV4-3 and TRBJ2-1, with D unclear. Germline V gene lookup returns CDR1 LGHNA and CDR2 YSLEER. The CDR3 contains 16 residues. Trimming took 0 bases from V and 0 from J, leaving 9 bases between them. The CDR3 region is CASSQEKGTSYNEQFF. In nucleotides, the CDR3 is TGCGCCAGCAGCCAAGAAAAGGGTACCTCCTACAATGAGCAGTTCTTC.

This clonotype was seen ten or more times. The gene calls are TRBV7-9 and TRBJ2-1, with 11 positions matching TRBD2. V shed 3 bases, J shed 3 bases, and the junction held 4 bases outside the gene matches. The CDR3 totals 16 residues. In germline, CDR1 is SEHNR, CDR2 FQNEAQ (reference sequence). DNA for the CDR3: TGTGCCAGCAGCTTTACTAGCGGGAGACGCTACAATGAGCAGTTCTTC. Protein sequence: CASSFTSGRRYNEQFF. Complete variable domain (other parts from reference TRBV7-9 and TRBJ2-1): DTGVSQNPRHKITKRGQNVTFRCDPISEHNRLYWYRQTLGQGPEFLTYFQNEAQLEKSRLLSDRFSAERPKGSFSTLEIQRTEQGDSAMYLCASSFTSGRRYNEQFFGPGTRLTVL.

This clonotype has a count of ten or more. The chain has TRBV7-2 and TRBJ2-1; either TRBD1 or TRBD2 may supply D (5 bases each). CDR1 and CDR2 (germline): SGHTA, FQGNSA. The V gene lost 7 bases and the J gene lost 7 bases, with 14 bases spanning the gap. This CDR3 has 13 residues. The CDR3 reads CASTPWGKNEQFF. The CDR3 coding sequence is TGTGCCAGCACCCCGTGGGGGAAAAATGAGCAGTTCTTC.

This clonotype has only a few counts. The chain couples TRBV6-5 to TRBJ2-7; D perhaps matches TRBD2 (5 bases). CDR3 length: 15 residues. The germline V gene has CDR1 MNHEY and CDR2 SVGAGI. V gave up 2 bases and J gave up 6 bases, with 17 bases separating them. The CDR3: CASSYTLTSGSEQYF. In nucleotides, the CDR3 is TGTGCCAGCAGTTACACCCTGACAAGCGGATCCGAGCAGTACTTC.

This clonotype appeared a few times. The genes are TRBV28 and TRBJ1-5; D gene ambiguous. CDR3 length equals 12 residues. The germline CDR1 and CDR2 sequences are MDHEN and SYDVKM. Trimming stripped 2 bases from V and 7 bases from J, with 6 bases between. CDR3: CASSLKLQPQHF. Here the CDR3 DNA reads TGTGCCAGCAGTTTAAAGTTGCAGCCCCAGCATTTT. Full variable domain (remainder filled in from reference TRBV28 and TRBJ1-5): DVKVTQSSRYLVKRTGEKVFLECVQDMDHENMFWYRQDPGLGLRLIYFSYDVKMKEKGDIPEGYSVSREKKERFSLILESASTNQTSMYLCASSLKLQPQHFGDGTRLSIL.

V and J are TRBV18 and TRBJ2-5, with TRBD1 matching 8 bases. The CDR3 loop spans 17 amino acids. Looked up from germline, CDR1 is KGHSH and CDR2 is LQKENI. V lost 3 bases, J lost 4 bases, and 13 bases stayed unmatched. This CDR3 is CASSPPGGRSLGETQYF. The CDR3 DNA reads TGTGCCAGCTCACCTCCAGGGGGCAGAAGTTTGGGAGAGACCCAGTACTTC.

This clonotype was observed a few times. This chain connects TRBV9 to TRBJ2-3; possible D gene TRBD1, 6 bases. Germline CDR1 is SGDLS and CDR2 is YYNGEE. The CDR3 totals 16 residues. Trimming pared 2 bases from V and 2 bases from J, leaving 15 bases between. CDR3 protein: CASSVEGRGSTDTQYF. The CDR3 nucleotides are TGTGCCAGCAGCGTTGAAGGTAGGGGGTCCACAGATACGCAGTATTTT.

This clonotype was counted many times. V is TRBV5-1 and J is TRBJ2-7; the match to TRBD1 covers 7 bases. The CDR3 has 14 residues. Germline CDR1 reads SGHRS; CDR2 reads YFSETQ. V was clipped by 4 bases and J by 0 bases; unmatched bases: 4. CDR3 in amino acids: CASSIGQASYEQYF. CDR3 nucleotides: TGCGCCAGCAGCATCGGACAGGCCTCCTACGAGCAGTACTTC.

This clonotype was counted many times. The V and J genes are TRBV4-1 and TRBJ2-1, with D possibly TRBD2 on 6 matching bases. The CDR3 contains 15 residues. Trimming pared 4 bases from V and 3 bases from J, leaving 13 bases between. The V gene's germline CDR1 is MGHRA and CDR2 YSYEKL. The CDR3 region is CASSPLAVSYNEQFF. For the CDR3, the DNA is TGCGCCAGCAGCCCGTTAGCGGTAAGCTACAATGAGCAGTTCTTC.

This clonotype was recorded at least ten times. The chain employs TRBV5-1 and TRBJ2-7; 11 positions match TRBD1. The CDR3 contains 14 residues. V gave up 5 bases and J gave up 4 bases; unmatched junction bases: 5. The germline CDR1 and CDR2 sequences are SGHRS and YFSETQ. CDR3 in amino acids: CASRAGTGGYEQYF. The CDR3 nucleotides read TGCGCCAGCAGGGCCGGGACAGGGGGATACGAGCAGTACTTC.